This T cell receptor (beta chain) was documented in a study of blood T cell repertoires in COVID-19 (dated by TCRdb to the early 2020s). About the investigation overall: The collaborator samples originated in the United States, Italy and Spain and spanned the acute and convalescent phases of COVID-19. The sample metadata nearly always contained a de-identified subject ID, COVID-19 status, age in years and sex. The samples were drawn from the first 160 participants of the ongoing ImmuneRACE study and from over 950 subjects provided by 6 global collaborators. The repertoires were released in a freely available public database intended as a resource for research on the immune response to SARS-CoV-2. Where available, HLA class I and class II types were obtained from metadata supplied by the sample provider rather than from assay-based typing. The dataset comprised deeply sampled blood TCRbeta repertoires from subjects exposed to, actively infected with, or recovered from COVID-19. The material from the prospective study consisted of cDNA or gDNA derived from T cells, B-cell-depleted T cells, or PBMCs.

The immunoSEQ Assay, a bias-controlled multiplex PCR, was used to amplify TCRbeta CDR3 regions from genomic DNA. As for the authors' bioinformatics: The number of nucleated cells in each sample was estimated from the amplification of reference gene primers within the assay. Sequence reads were collapsed and filtered to measure the absolute abundance of every unique TCRbeta CDR3 rearrangement. For each sample, productive Simpson clonality was calculated as the square root of Simpson's diversity index over productive rearrangements. TCRdb took over this immuneACCESS table, retaining in-frame rearrangements with V and J assigned. Such tables are incomplete; in checked studies, under half of the missing clones stem from an unresolved V gene, and the remainder is unexplained. V and J calls and clone size are as listed in that table; D and trimming were resolved from the DNA. Present in this sample are approximately 200,000 clones, approximately 85% of which were seen just once. The ten largest account for around 0.96% of the sample.

The collaborating institutions used their own protocols to collect whole blood in K2EDTA tubes. For TCRbeta analysis, collaborators shipped samples in one of three forms: frozen whole blood, isolated PBMCs, or DNA extracted from either of those sample types. The V end loses 5 bases and the J end loses 0 bases, and a stretch of 17 bases separates them. Including the terminal cysteine and phenylalanine, the CDR3 comprises 17 residues. This entry keeps only the CDR3 DNA: 51 bases, framed from base 1. Sequences LNHNV (CDR1) and YYDKDF (CDR2) are obtained from the germline V gene (reference sequence). The investigation overall reported the following: How much clinical and demographic metadata was included differed by source and by participant, and the metadata was provided uncurated.

A word on this clone: What antigen it recognizes has not been identified. No much larger clone exists at a distance of one base, and base qualities are not known.

This receptor chain uses TRBV15 and TRBJ1-5; the D gene is perhaps TRBD1, on 5 matching bases. Sequenced input: peripheral blood. The origin of this receptor is a man aged 35-49 years with acute or convalescent COVID-19. The CDR3 region: CATSRQRGGNSNQPQHF. The bases are TGTGCCACCAGCCGACAAAGGGGAGGAAATAGCAATCAGCCCCAGCATTTT.